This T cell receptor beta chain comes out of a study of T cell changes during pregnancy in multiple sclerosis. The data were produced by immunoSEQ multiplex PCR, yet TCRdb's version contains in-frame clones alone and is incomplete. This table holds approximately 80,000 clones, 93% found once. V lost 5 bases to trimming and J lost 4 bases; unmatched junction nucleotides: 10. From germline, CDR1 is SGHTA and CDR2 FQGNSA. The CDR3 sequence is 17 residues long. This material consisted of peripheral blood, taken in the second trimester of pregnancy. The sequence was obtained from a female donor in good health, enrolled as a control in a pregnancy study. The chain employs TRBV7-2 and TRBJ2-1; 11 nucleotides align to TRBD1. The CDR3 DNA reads TGTGCCAGCAGCCGTAGGACAGGGGGCAGAGGATACAATGAGCAGTTCTTC. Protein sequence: CASSRRTGGRGYNEQFF.